Detailed here is one TCR beta chain. TCRdb keeps only in-frame clones here, not all; method: immunoSEQ multiplex PCR. In the table there are 10,000 to 12,000 clones, about 72% of which are singletons. The sample belongs to a study of the immune and genomic landscape of osteosarcoma. On the study more broadly: Median age at diagnosis was approximately 27 years, range roughly 5-85.

The post-treatment osteosarcoma tumors were primary, local recurrence or metastasis specimens from poor-prognosis patients. This clonotype was sampled from a human donor with osteosarcoma. The source material was osteosarcoma tumor tissue from the lung.

The CDR3 nucleotides read TGTGCCAGTAGTGCGCGTAACTCTGGGACTAGCGGTGCCTACAATGAGCAGTTCTTC. This gives the protein CASSARNSGTSGAYNEQFF. V is TRBV19 and J is TRBJ2-1; 11 positions match TRBD2. The CDR3 is 19 residues long. Germline-derived CDR1 and CDR2 are LNHDA and SQIVND (reference sequence). The ends lost 5 bases at V and 2 bases at J; junction bases unmatched: 14.